A single sample is the source of the 22 T cell receptor beta chains below, sequenced in a study of blood T cell repertoires in COVID-19. Sequencing used immunoSEQ multiplex PCR; TCRdb keeps in-frame clones, though not all of them. Among about 26,000 clones, about nine tenths were seen once, and the ten largest hold 7.5% to 8%. Sequences were obtained from peripheral blood. Receptors originate from a human donor in a cohort sampled during active COVID-19.

The chain couples TRBV7-2 to TRBJ2-3, with a possible D match to TRBD1 (6 bases). The V end was cut by 4 bases, the J end by 4 bases, with 12 bases between. This CDR3 comprises 14 residues. CDR1 and CDR2 from the germline V gene are SGHTA and FQGNSA. The DNA for the CDR3 is TGTGCCAGCAGCTCTCAGGGGTGGGCAGATACGCAGTATTTT. Translating gives CASSSQGWADTQYF.

The J gene is TRBJ2-7, the V gene TRBV2; D might be TRBD1 (5 bases). The germline V gene encodes CDR1 SNHLY and CDR2 FYNNEI. The CDR3 has 13 residues. Trimming stripped 3 bases from V and 2 bases from J, with 8 bases between. The CDR3 region has the DNA TGTGCCAGCAGTGATCAAGGGGCCTACGAGCAGTACTTC. This gives the protein CASSDQGAYEQYF. Filled out from reference TRBV2 and TRBJ2-7, the complete variable domain reads EPEVTQTPSHQVTQMGQEVILRCVPISNHLYFYWYRQILGQKVEFLVSFYNNEISEKSEIFDDQFSVERPDGSNFTLKIRSTKLEDSAMYFCASSDQGAYEQYFGPGTRLTVT.

V gene TRBV18 combines with J gene TRBJ2-2; no firm D call. This CDR3 has 15 amino acids. The germline CDR1 and CDR2 sequences are KGHSH and LQKENI. V was clipped by 4 bases and J by 1 base, with 10 bases between them. CDR3 bases: TGTGCCAGCTCACTTCAGGCCATGAACACCGGGGAGCTGTTTTTT. Its protein is CASSLQAMNTGELFF.

This clone has a handful of counts. The rearrangement links TRBV7-9 to TRBJ1-1; no definite D call. The CDR3 is 12 residues long. V was cut by 7 bases and J by 10 bases, with 16 bases left in between. Per the germline V gene, CDR1 is SEHNR and CDR2 is FQNEAQ (reference sequence). The CDR3: CASTTPTRGAFF. CDR3 in DNA: TGTGCCAGCACCACCCCGACCAGAGGAGCTTTCTTT.

The CDR3 sequence is CASSLGRTSGREQYF. The CDR3 bases are TGTGCCAGCAGCTTAGGAAGGACTAGCGGGAGAGAGCAGTACTTC. This chain links TRBV7-2 with TRBJ2-7; 13 nucleotides match TRBD2. Germline V gene data show CDR1 as SGHTA and CDR2 as FQGNSA. The J segment lost 7 bases and the V segment lost 1 base, leaving 4 bases of the junction unmatched. CDR3 size: 15 residues.

The chain combines TRBV24-1 with TRBJ2-1, with TRBD2 matching 8 bases. CDR3 size: 13 residues. V trimming: 11 bases; J trimming: 10 bases; junction bases outside the gene matches: 12. CDR1 and CDR2 (germline): KGHDR, SFDVKD. CDR3 region: CASSGAGGPEQFF. The CDR3 DNA is TGTGCCAGCAGCGGTGCGGGAGGACCGGAGCAGTTCTTC.

This chain connects TRBV5-1 to TRBJ2-1, with 8 bases lining up with TRBD2. CDR1 is SGHRS and CDR2 is YFSETQ in the germline V gene. The CDR3 is 14 residues long. Unmatched junction bases numbered 5, after V lost 0 bases and J lost 9 bases. CDR3 DNA sequence: TGCGCCAGCAGCTTGGGAGCGGGAGTCGGTGAGCAGTTCTTC. Amino acid sequence: CASSLGAGVGEQFF.

The gene calls are TRBV2 and TRBJ1-5, with no clear D. Deletions cut 6 bases from V and 2 bases from J, with 5 bases between. The CDR3 spans 12 residues. Germline V CDR1 and CDR2: SNHLY, FYNNEI. The CDR3: CASRGGNQPQHF. Written as DNA, the CDR3 is TGTGCCAGCAGGGGCGGCAATCAGCCCCAGCATTTT.

The V and J genes are TRBV19 and TRBJ2-1, with D unclear. CDR1 and CDR2 (germline): LNHDA, SQIVND (reference sequence). The V end lost 0 bases, the J end lost 5 bases, and 11 bases lay between the germline ends. CDR3 length: 15 amino acids. CDR3 in amino acids: CASSIEINRNNEQFF. The CDR3 bases are TGTGCCAGTAGTATAGAAATAAATAGAAACAATGAGCAGTTCTTC.

The chain employs TRBV18 and TRBJ2-1; TRBD1 aligns across 9 bases. The V gene end was trimmed by 3 bases and the J gene end by 8 bases; junction bases not matched to a gene: 2. The CDR3 consists of 13 residues. The germline V gene has CDR1 KGHSH and CDR2 LQKENI. CDR3: CASSPWTGDEQFF. CDR3 nucleotide sequence: TGTGCCAGCTCACCTTGGACAGGGGATGAGCAGTTCTTC.

The rearrangement joins TRBV11-2 to TRBJ2-7; 13 bases fit TRBD2. This CDR3 has 15 amino acids. The germline gives CDR1 SGHAT, CDR2 FQNNGV. J gave up 6 bases and V 5 bases, and 7 bases lay outside the gene matches. The chain's CDR3 is CASSLGLAGVTEQYF. The CDR3 region has the DNA TGTGCCAGCAGCCTAGGACTAGCGGGAGTAACCGAGCAGTACTTC.

The rearrangement joins TRBV4-1 to TRBJ2-2, with D perhaps matching TRBD2 (6 bases). V was shortened by 8 bases and J by 1 base, with 8 bases between the two germline ends. Germline lookup yields CDR1 MGHRA and CDR2 YSYEKL. The CDR3 sequence is 13 residues long. The CDR3: CASGGVNTGELFF. CDR3 nucleotides: TGCGCCAGCGGAGGGGTGAACACCGGGGAGCTGTTTTTT.

The CDR3 DNA is TGTGCCAGCAGCTCTTCGGTCCTAGGAAACACCATATATTTT. Translated: CASSSSVLGNTIYF. This sequence joins TRBV7-9 and TRBJ1-3; D gene ambiguous. Looked up from germline, CDR1 is SEHNR and CDR2 is FQNEAQ (reference sequence). Between the trimmed V and J ends, which lost 4 bases and 4 bases, there was a span of 11 bases. This CDR3 has 14 amino acids.

The gene calls are TRBV7-2 and TRBJ2-5, with 11 bases lining up with TRBD2. CDR1 and CDR2 (germline): SGHTA, FQGNSA. The J segment lost 5 bases and the V segment lost 5 bases, leaving 7 bases of the junction unmatched. This CDR3 is built from 15 residues. The CDR3 sequence: CASSARLAGQETQYF. The CDR3 DNA sequence: TGTGCCAGCAGCGCCCGACTAGCGGGGCAGGAGACCCAGTACTTC.

The chain uses TRBV11-2 and TRBJ2-2; possible D gene TRBD2, 7 bases. V lost 0 bases to trimming and J lost 3 bases, with 8 bases between them. Germline values: CDR1 SGHAT, CDR2 FQNNGV. This CDR3 has 15 residues. CDR3 loop: CASSLDGGHTGELFF. In DNA, the CDR3 is TGTGCCAGCAGCTTAGACGGGGGGCACACCGGGGAGCTGTTTTTT.

The chain employs TRBV7-9 and TRBJ2-2, with 8 bases aligning to TRBD1. J gave up 2 bases and V 5 bases, and 4 bases lay outside the gene matches. Per the germline V gene, CDR1 is SEHNR and CDR2 is FQNEAQ (reference sequence). The CDR3 is 15 residues long. The CDR3 DNA is TGTGCCAGCAGCAAAGGACAGGGCAACACCGGGGAGCTGTTTTTT. Translated: CASSKGQGNTGELFF.

The rearrangement joins TRBV18 to TRBJ2-2, with D uncertain. In germline, CDR1 is KGHSH, CDR2 LQKENI. The CDR3 length is 16 residues. V lost 0 bases to trimming and J lost 0 bases, with 8 bases between them. CDR3 residues: CASSPPQLANTGELFF. The CDR3 DNA is TGTGCCAGCTCACCACCCCAGCTAGCGAACACCGGGGAGCTGTTTTTT.

The chain uses TRBV5-1 and TRBJ2-2, with D possibly being TRBD1 (6 bases). Germline CDR1 is SGHRS and CDR2 is YFSETQ. This CDR3 comprises 15 residues. The V end lost 6 bases, the J end lost 2 bases, and 14 bases lay between the germline ends. This chain's CDR3 is CASTVTGPNTGELFF. The DNA of the CDR3 is TGCGCCAGCACCGTGACAGGTCCAAACACCGGGGAGCTGTTTTTT.

The rearrangement joins TRBV2 to TRBJ2-1, with 8 positions matching TRBD1. The germline CDR1 and CDR2 sequences are SNHLY and FYNNEI. This CDR3 spans 16 amino acids. V trimming: 5 bases; J trimming: 7 bases; junction bases outside the gene matches: 13. In DNA form, the CDR3 reads TGTGCCAGCAGTCGATGGACAGGGACCTCTTGGAATGAGCAGTTCTTC. Its protein product is CASSRWTGTSWNEQFF.

This chain joins TRBV28 and TRBJ2-1, with TRBD2 matching over 8 bases. The CDR3 runs to 14 residues. The trim removed 2 bases at V and 7 bases at J, leaving 4 bases unmatched. CDR1 is MDHEN and CDR2 is SYDVKM in the germline V gene. CDR3 DNA: TGTGCCAGCAGTTTAGTAGCGGGATCGAATGAGCAGTTCTTC. Protein product: CASSLVAGSNEQFF.

The chain's CDR3 is CASTPTGGYNEQFF. In nucleotides, the CDR3 is TGTGCCAGCACCCCGACAGGCGGGTACAATGAGCAGTTCTTC. The chain is built from TRBV6-5 and TRBJ2-1; a weak D match, TRBD1 (6 bases). This CDR3 region has 14 residues. The germline CDR1 and CDR2 sequences are MNHEY and SVGAGI. The V end was cut by 7 bases, the J end by 4 bases, with 14 bases between.

DNA for the CDR3: TGTGCCAGCAGCTTGGGCGGGAGCGACACCGGGGAGCTGTTTTTT. Its translation: CASSLGGSDTGELFF. V gene TRBV7-2 combines with J gene TRBJ2-2; 7 nucleotides align to TRBD2. The CDR3 is made up of 15 amino acids. Per the germline V gene, CDR1 is SGHTA and CDR2 is FQGNSA. With V trimmed by 3 bases and J by 3 bases, 4 bases remained unmatched. Full variable domain (outside the CDR3, taken from reference TRBV7-2 and TRBJ2-2): GAGVSQSPSNKVTEKGKDVELRCDPISGHTALYWYRQSLGQGLEFLIYFQGNSAPDKSGLPSDRFSAERTGGSVSTLTIQRTQQEDSAVYLCASSLGGSDTGELFFGEGSRLTVL.